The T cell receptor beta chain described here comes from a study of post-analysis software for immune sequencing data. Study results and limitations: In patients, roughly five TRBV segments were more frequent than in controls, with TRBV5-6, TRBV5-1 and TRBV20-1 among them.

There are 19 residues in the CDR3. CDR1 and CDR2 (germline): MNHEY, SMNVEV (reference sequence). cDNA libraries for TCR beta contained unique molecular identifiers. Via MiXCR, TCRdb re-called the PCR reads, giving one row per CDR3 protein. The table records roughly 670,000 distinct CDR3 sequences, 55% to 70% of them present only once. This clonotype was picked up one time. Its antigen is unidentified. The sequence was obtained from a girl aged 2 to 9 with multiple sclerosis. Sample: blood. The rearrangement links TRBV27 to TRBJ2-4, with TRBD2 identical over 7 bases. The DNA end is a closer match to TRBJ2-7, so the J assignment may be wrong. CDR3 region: CASRPRVGWRGSDLYEQYF. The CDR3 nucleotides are TGTGCCAGCAGGCCCCGTGTGGGGTGGCGGGGGTCGGACCTTTACGAGCAGTACTTC.